A single sample is the source of the 8 T cell receptor beta chains below, sequenced in a study of shared clonotypes between healthy human individuals. Clones were sequenced by immunoSEQ multiplex PCR, and TCRdb holds only the in-frame ones, with some missing. The sample gives around 600,000 clones, more than 95% of which show up once; around 0.058% is in the top ten. The sequencing input was naive CD4+ T cells sorted from blood. Subset defined: CD45RA+ positively selected. These receptors originate from a woman in her thirties in good health.

This rearrangement joins TRBV28 to TRBJ2-1, with 7 bases that match TRBD2. Germline lookup yields CDR1 MDHEN and CDR2 SYDVKM. J was trimmed by 7 bases and V by 3 bases; bases with no gene match: 9. CDR3 size: 15 residues. The DNA for the CDR3 is TGTGCCAGCAGTTTCCAAGGGAGGGCCTTGAATGAGCAGTTCTTC. This translates into CASSFQGRALNEQFF.

CDR3 in amino acids: CASSSYQGETQYF. The CDR3 DNA reads TGCGCCAGCAGCTCCTACCAGGGAGAGACCCAGTACTTC. This chain connects TRBV5-1 to TRBJ2-5; weak D call: TRBD1 (5 bases). This CDR3 comprises 13 residues. V was cut by 3 bases and J by 4 bases, with 10 bases left in between. Germline V lookup: CDR1 SGHRS, CDR2 YFSETQ.

The rearrangement joins TRBV5-1 to TRBJ2-1, with TRBD2 matching 12 bases. CDR3 length: 16 amino acids. V was clipped by 4 bases and J by 3 bases; unmatched bases: 5. The V gene's germline CDR1 is SGHRS and CDR2 YFSETQ. DNA of the CDR3: TGCGCCAGCAGCGTCCGACTAGCGGGAGACTACAATGAGCAGTTCTTC. Amino acids: CASSVRLAGDYNEQFF.

The gene calls are TRBV5-1 and TRBJ2-5; the match to TRBD2 covers 7 bases. Looked up from germline, CDR1 is SGHRS and CDR2 is YFSETQ. The CDR3 has 16 residues. J gave up 1 base and V 6 bases, and 12 bases lay outside the gene matches. The CDR3 region is CASNHRGVLGQETQYF. For the CDR3, the DNA is TGCGCCAGCAACCATCGGGGGGTTCTGGGCCAAGAGACCCAGTACTTC.

V usage is TRBV2 and J usage is TRBJ2-3; possible D gene TRBD2, 6 bases. Trimming took off 6 bases at V and 4 bases at J, with 17 bases between the two ends. The germline gives CDR1 SNHLY, CDR2 FYNNEI. The CDR3 runs 15 residues. CDR3 protein: CASRGGTSRSDTQYF. The CDR3 DNA reads as TGTGCCAGCAGAGGAGGGACTTCCCGATCAGATACGCAGTATTTT. Combining the CDR3 with reference TRBV2 and TRBJ2-3 gives the whole variable domain EPEVTQTPSHQVTQMGQEVILRCVPISNHLYFYWYRQILGQKVEFLVSFYNNEISEKSEIFDDQFSVERPDGSNFTLKIRSTKLEDSAMYFCASRGGTSRSDTQYFGPGTRLTVL.

This sequence joins TRBV4-1 and TRBJ1-5; D is possibly TRBD1 (6 bases). Germline CDR1 is MGHRA and CDR2 is YSYEKL. This CDR3 spans 15 amino acids. Trimming pared 1 base from V and 6 bases from J, leaving 13 bases between. DNA for the CDR3: TGCGCCAGCAGCCAAGTTAGCAGGGGCGGTCAGCCCCAGCATTTT. This gives the protein CASSQVSRGGQPQHF.

V usage is TRBV7-9 and J usage is TRBJ1-1; 9 bases fit TRBD1. V lost 5 bases and J lost 7; bases outside the gene matches: 11. Germline loops: CDR1 SEHNR, CDR2 FQNEAQ (reference sequence). The CDR3 consists of 15 residues. In nucleotides, the CDR3 is TGTGCCAGCAGCCCACACCGGGACAGGGCGGATGAAGCTTTCTTT. Its protein product is CASSPHRDRADEAFF.

V gene TRBV19 combines with J gene TRBJ1-2, with D perhaps matching TRBD1 (6 bases). The CDR3 totals 12 residues. Germline V CDR1 and CDR2: LNHDA, SQIVND (reference sequence). V was cut by 3 bases and J by 7 bases, with 9 bases left in between. The CDR3 reads CASSMGGRGYTF. In DNA, the CDR3 is TGTGCCAGTAGTATGGGGGGCCGTGGCTACACCTTC.